The 9 T cell receptor beta chains given below trace back to one sample, sequenced in a study of blood T cell repertoires in COVID-19. Sequencing used immunoSEQ multiplex PCR; TCRdb keeps in-frame clones, though not all of them. The sample has about 70,000 clones; 65% to 80% are singletons. Material for sequencing was peripheral blood. The receptors come from a woman over 75 with active or convalescent COVID-19.

The chain links TRBV28 to TRBJ2-2, with D perhaps TRBD1 (7 bases). Germline-derived CDR1 and CDR2 are MDHEN and SYDVKM. V gave up 6 bases and J gave up 4 bases, with 15 bases separating them. This CDR3 spans 15 amino acids. Here the CDR3 reads CASSPEGARTGELFF. CDR3 coding DNA: TGTGCCAGCAGCCCGGAGGGGGCGCGCACCGGGGAGCTGTTTTTT.

This chain uses TRBV12-3 or TRBV12-4 with TRBJ2-5, with D unresolved. V was shortened by 1 base and J by 5 bases, with 8 bases between the two germline ends. CDR3 size: 13 residues. CDR3 sequence (DNA): TGTGCCAGCAGTTTAGACAGCTCCGAGACCCAGTACTTC. This encodes CASSLDSSETQYF.

This clone has more than one count but fewer than ten. The chain recombines TRBV6-6 with TRBJ1-1; 8 bases map to TRBD1. Germline CDR1 and CDR2: MNHNY and SVGAGI (reference sequence). J lost 1 base, V lost 6 bases, and 4 bases had no gene match. The length of the CDR3 is 14 residues. The CDR3 is CASRVRGQNTEAFF. CDR3 DNA sequence: TGTGCCAGCAGGGTCAGGGGGCAGAACACTGAAGCTTTCTTT.

CDR3 sequence reads: CASSWRTGRQETQYF. CDR3 coding DNA: TGTGCCAGCAGTTGGAGGACAGGGAGGCAAGAGACCCAGTACTTC. The V gene is TRBV2, the J gene TRBJ2-5; 8 bases agree with TRBD1. After removal of 5 bases from V and 2 bases from J, the junction contained 7 bases not matched to a gene. Germline V gene sequence: CDR1 SNHLY, CDR2 FYNNEI. The CDR3 sequence is 15 residues long. The full variable domain, with the rest looked up from reference TRBV2 and TRBJ2-5, is EPEVTQTPSHQVTQMGQEVILRCVPISNHLYFYWYRQILGQKVEFLVSFYNNEISEKSEIFDDQFSVERPDGSNFTLKIRSTKLEDSAMYFCASSWRTGRQETQYFGPGTRLLVL.

This clone was seen a single time. The genes are TRBV18 and TRBJ2-2; the match to TRBD2 covers 12 bases. With 3 bases clipped from V and 1 base from J, the junction kept 3 bases outside the gene matches. Germline CDR1 and CDR2: KGHSH and LQKENI. The CDR3 is 17 residues long. Here the CDR3 reads CASSPGLAGKNTGELFF. The CDR3 DNA sequence: TGTGCCAGCTCACCCGGACTAGCGGGGAAGAACACCGGGGAGCTGTTTTTT.

The V call is TRBV19, the J call TRBJ2-7, with D possibly matching TRBD1 (7 bases). The CDR3 has 14 amino acids. Germline CDR1 and CDR2: LNHDA and SQIVND (reference sequence). With 3 bases removed from V and 6 bases from J, the gap between germline ends came to 15 bases. CDR3 region: CASSMDRQGGEQYF. The CDR3 DNA follows: TGTGCCAGTAGTATGGATCGACAGGGAGGCGAGCAGTACTTC.

This chain uses TRBV27 with TRBJ2-3, with 7 bases aligning to TRBD1. The CDR3 length is 15 residues. Germline V gene lookup returns CDR1 MNHEY and CDR2 SMNVEV (reference sequence). V gave up 0 bases and J gave up 5 bases; unmatched junction bases: 5. CDR3: CASSLSRAGGDTQYF. For the CDR3, the DNA is TGTGCCAGCAGTTTATCGAGGGCAGGGGGAGATACGCAGTATTTT.

This clone was observed a handful of times. The rearrangement joins TRBV9 to TRBJ1-2; D might be TRBD1 (6 bases). Trimming stripped 0 bases from V and 3 bases from J, with 15 bases between. Germline V gene sequence: CDR1 SGDLS, CDR2 YYNGEE. The CDR3 spans 16 residues. The CDR3 loop reads CASSVDQNEGDYGYTF. CDR3 in DNA: TGTGCCAGCAGCGTAGATCAAAACGAGGGGGACTATGGCTACACCTTC. Based on the CDR3 plus reference TRBV9 and TRBJ1-2, the full variable domain is DSGVTQTPKHLITATGQRVTLRCSPRSGDLSVYWYQQSLDQGLQFLIQYYNGEERAKGNILERFSAQQFPDLHSELNLSSLELGDSALYFCASSVDQNEGDYGYTFGSGTRLTVV.

Remarks on this clone: Other DNA variants within this sample encode the same CDR3. The rearrangement joins TRBV29-1 to TRBJ2-2, with 10 bases identical to TRBD1. Germline CDR1 is SQVTM and CDR2 is ANQGSEA. This CDR3 is 15 amino acids long. V lost 7 bases, J lost 3 bases, and 8 bases stayed unmatched. The CDR3 bases are TGCAGCGCAAAGCCCGGGACAGGGGACACCGGGGAGCTGTTTTTT. Its translation: CSAKPGTGDTGELFF.